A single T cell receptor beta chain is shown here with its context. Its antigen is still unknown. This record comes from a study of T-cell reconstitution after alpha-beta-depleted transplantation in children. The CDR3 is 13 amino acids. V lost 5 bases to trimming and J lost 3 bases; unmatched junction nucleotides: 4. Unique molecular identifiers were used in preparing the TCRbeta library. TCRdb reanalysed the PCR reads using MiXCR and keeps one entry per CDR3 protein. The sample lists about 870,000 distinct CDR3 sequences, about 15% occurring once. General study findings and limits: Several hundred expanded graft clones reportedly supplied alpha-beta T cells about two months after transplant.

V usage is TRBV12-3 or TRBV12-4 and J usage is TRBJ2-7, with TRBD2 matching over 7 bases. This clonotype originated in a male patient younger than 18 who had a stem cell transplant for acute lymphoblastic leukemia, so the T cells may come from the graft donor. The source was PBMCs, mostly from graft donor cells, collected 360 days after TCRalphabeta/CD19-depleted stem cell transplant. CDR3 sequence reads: CASSHGTIYEQYF. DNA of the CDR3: TGTGCCAGCAGTCACGGGACTATCTACGAGCAGTACTTC.